This T cell receptor beta chain is drawn from a study of vaccination and CD4 T cells after COVID-19. Treatment in this sample: approximately 10-day PBMC culture with coronavirus spike peptide pools or control peptides (ViraFEST assay). Deletions cut 0 bases from V and 4 bases from J, with 12 bases between. Germline CDR1 SGHDN, CDR2 FVKESK. The CDR3 is 15 amino acids. Notes on this clonotype: The antigen remains unidentified.

Cultured CD4+ T-cell DNA underwent Oncomine TCR Beta short-read sequencing. TCRdb independently ran MiXCR on the PCR reads; one entry per CDR3 protein. The data hold around 12,000 distinct CDR3 sequences, with around 50% observed a single time. The material sequenced was CD4+ T cells from blood, cultured in vitro. This TCR was sampled from a human donor who had recovered from COVID-19. The chain is built from TRBV14 and TRBJ2-5, with a weak D call TRBD1 (6 bases). CDR3 residues: CASSQEWGRGETQYF. CDR3 in DNA: TGTGCCAGCAGCCAAGAGTGGGGGCGCGGAGAGACCCAGTACTTC.